This TCR beta chain derives from a study of T-cell memory formation after mild COVID-19. General study findings and limits: Pre-infection memory already had some responding clones, implying cross-reactive memory joined.

Researchers used 5'RACE with constant-segment primers to make TCR alpha and TCR beta cDNA libraries that carry sample barcodes and UMIs. TCRdb re-analysed the 5' RACE reads in MiXCR, keeping a single row per CDR3 protein. Among approximately 100,000 distinct CDR3 sequences listed, more than 9.5% were seen once. Germline CDR1 is KGHSH and CDR2 is LQKENI. The V end lost 1 base, the J end lost 5 bases, and 12 bases lay between the germline ends. CDR3 length: 15 amino acids. This clonotype was detected once. Antigen unknown. The sequence came from a man aged 18 to 30 who had mild COVID-19 (a few samples of this study predate the infection). Cell type and time point are not known. The sample comprised PBMCs or a T cell subset sorted from them (not recorded which). The V gene is TRBV18, the J gene TRBJ2-1, with a tentative D call TRBD2 (5 bases). CDR3 in DNA: TGTGCCAGCTCACCACAGGGAGCCGAAGACAATGAGCAGTTCTTC. It codes for CASSPQGAEDNEQFF.